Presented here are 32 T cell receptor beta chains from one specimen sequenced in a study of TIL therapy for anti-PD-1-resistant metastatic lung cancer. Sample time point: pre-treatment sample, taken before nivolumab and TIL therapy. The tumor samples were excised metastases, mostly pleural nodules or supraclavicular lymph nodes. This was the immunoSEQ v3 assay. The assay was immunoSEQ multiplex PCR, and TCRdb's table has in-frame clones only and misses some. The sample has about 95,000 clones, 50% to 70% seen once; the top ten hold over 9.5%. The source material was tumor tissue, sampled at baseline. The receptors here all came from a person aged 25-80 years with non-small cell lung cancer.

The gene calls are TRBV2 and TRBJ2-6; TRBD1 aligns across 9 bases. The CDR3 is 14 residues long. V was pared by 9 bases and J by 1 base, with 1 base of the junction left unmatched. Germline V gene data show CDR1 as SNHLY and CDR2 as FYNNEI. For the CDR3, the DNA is TGTGCCAGGGGGACAGGGTCTGGGGCCAACGTCCTGACTTTC. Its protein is CARGTGSGANVLTF. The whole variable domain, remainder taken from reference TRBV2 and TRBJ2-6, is EPEVTQTPSHQVTQMGQEVILRCVPISNHLYFYWYRQILGQKVEFLVSFYNNEISEKSEIFDDQFSVERPDGSNFTLKIRSTKLEDSAMYFCARGTGSGANVLTFGAGSRLTVL.

In nucleotides, the CDR3 is TGTGCCAGCAGTGAGCAGACTCTCCGGGCAGATACGCAGTATTTT. Residues: CASSEQTLRADTQYF. The genes are TRBV6-1 and TRBJ2-3; D unclear. The CDR3 sequence is 15 residues long. CDR1 is MNHNS and CDR2 is SASEGT in the germline V gene. Trimming took off 3 bases at V and 4 bases at J, with 14 bases between the two ends.

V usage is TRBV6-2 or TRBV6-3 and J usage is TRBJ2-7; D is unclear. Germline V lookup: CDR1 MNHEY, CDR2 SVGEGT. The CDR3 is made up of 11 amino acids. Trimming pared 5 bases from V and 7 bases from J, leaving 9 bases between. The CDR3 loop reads CASSLAREQYF. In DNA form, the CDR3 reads TGTGCCAGCAGTCTTGCCCGGGAGCAGTACTTC.

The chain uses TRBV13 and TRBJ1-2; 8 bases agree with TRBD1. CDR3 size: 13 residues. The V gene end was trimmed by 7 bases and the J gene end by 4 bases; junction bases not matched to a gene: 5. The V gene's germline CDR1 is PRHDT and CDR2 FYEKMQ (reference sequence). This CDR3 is CASTAGGFYGYTF. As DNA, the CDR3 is TGTGCCAGCACCGCAGGGGGCTTCTATGGCTACACCTTC.

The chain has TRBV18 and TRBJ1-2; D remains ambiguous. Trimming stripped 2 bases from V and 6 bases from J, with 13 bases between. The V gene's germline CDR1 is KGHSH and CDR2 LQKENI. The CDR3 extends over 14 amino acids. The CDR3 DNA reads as TGTGCCAGCTCACCAAGACAAACCCTGGATGGCTACACCTTC. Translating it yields CASSPRQTLDGYTF.

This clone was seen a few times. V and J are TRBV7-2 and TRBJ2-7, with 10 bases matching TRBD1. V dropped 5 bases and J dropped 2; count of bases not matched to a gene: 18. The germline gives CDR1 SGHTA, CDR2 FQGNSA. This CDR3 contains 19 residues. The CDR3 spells CASSADRGLGGRRAYEQYF. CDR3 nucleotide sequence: TGTGCCAGCAGCGCAGACAGGGGGCTAGGAGGGAGGAGGGCCTACGAGCAGTACTTC.

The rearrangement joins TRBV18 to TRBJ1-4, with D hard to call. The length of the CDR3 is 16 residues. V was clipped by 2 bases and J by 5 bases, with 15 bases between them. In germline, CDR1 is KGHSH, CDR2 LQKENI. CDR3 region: CASSPTMGRANEKLFF. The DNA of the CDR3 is TGTGCCAGCTCACCAACCATGGGCCGCGCGAATGAAAAACTGTTTTTT. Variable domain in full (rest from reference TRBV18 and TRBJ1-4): NAGVMQNPRHLVRRRGQEARLRCSPMKGHSHVYWYRQLPEEGLKFMVYLQKENIIDESGMPKERFSAEFPKEGPSILRIQQVVRGDSAAYFCASSPTMGRANEKLFFGSGTQLSVL.

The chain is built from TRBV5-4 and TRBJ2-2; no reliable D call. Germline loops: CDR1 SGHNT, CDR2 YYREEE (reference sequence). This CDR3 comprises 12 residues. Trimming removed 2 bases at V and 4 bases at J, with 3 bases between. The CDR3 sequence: CASSFRTGELFF. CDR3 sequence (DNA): TGTGCCAGCAGCTTTCGCACCGGGGAGCTGTTTTTT.

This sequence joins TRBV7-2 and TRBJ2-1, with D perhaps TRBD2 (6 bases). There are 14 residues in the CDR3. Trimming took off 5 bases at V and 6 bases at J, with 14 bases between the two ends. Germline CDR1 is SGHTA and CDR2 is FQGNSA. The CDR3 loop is CASSNRDLTNEQFF. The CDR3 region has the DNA TGTGCCAGCAGCAACCGGGACTTAACCAATGAGCAGTTCTTC.

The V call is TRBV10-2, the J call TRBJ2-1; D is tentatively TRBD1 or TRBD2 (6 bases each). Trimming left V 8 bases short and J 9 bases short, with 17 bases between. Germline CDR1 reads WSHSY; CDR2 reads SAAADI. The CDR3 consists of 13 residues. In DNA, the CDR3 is TGCGCCAGCCGTGGGGGGCCCGGGAGTGAGCAGTTCTTC. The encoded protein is CASRGGPGSEQFF.

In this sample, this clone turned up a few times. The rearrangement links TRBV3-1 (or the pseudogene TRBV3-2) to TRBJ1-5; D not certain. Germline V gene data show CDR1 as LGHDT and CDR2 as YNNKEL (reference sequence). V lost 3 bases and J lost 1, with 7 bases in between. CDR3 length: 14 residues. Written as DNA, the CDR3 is TGTGCCAGCAGCCAGCGGGGAAGCAATCAGCCCCAGCATTTT. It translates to CASSQRGSNQPQHF.

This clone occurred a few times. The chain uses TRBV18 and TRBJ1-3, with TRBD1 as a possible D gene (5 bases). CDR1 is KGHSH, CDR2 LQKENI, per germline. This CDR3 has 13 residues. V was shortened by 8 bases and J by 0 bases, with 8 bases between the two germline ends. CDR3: CASQGDSGNTIYF. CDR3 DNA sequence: TGTGCCAGCCAGGGAGACTCTGGAAACACCATATATTTT.

As DNA, the CDR3 is TGTGCCAGCAGCGCAACTAGCGGGGGGGAAGAGACCCAGTACTTC. This sequence encodes CASSATSGGEETQYF. V is TRBV5-4 and J is TRBJ2-5; 13 bases map to TRBD2. V lost 4 bases and J lost 3; bases outside the gene matches: 3. Per the germline V gene, CDR1 is SGHNT and CDR2 is YYREEE (reference sequence). This CDR3 is 15 amino acids long.

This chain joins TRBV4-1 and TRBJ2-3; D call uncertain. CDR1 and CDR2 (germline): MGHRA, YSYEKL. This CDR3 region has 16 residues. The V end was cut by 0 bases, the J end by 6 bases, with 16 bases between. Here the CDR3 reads CASSQEEQPPRDTQYF. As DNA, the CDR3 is TGCGCCAGCAGCCAAGAGGAGCAGCCACCTCGGGATACGCAGTATTTT.

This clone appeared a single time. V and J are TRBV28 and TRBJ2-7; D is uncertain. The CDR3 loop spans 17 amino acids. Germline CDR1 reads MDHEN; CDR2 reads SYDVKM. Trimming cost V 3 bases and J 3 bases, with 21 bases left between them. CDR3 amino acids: CASSFSLDSDFYYEQYF. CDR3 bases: TGTGCCAGCAGTTTCTCCTTAGACTCCGATTTTTACTACGAGCAGTACTTC.

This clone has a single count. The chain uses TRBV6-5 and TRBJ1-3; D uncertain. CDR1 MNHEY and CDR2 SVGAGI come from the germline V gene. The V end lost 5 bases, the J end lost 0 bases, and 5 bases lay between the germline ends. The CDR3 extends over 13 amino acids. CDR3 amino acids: CASSPSSGNTIYF. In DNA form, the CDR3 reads TGTGCCAGCAGTCCATCCTCTGGAAACACCATATATTTT.

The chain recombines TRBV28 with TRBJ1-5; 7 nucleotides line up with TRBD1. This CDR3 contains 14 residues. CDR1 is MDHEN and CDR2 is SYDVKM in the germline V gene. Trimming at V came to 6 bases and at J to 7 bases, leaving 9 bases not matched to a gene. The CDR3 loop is CASRYTGVGQPQHF. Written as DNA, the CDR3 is TGTGCCAGCAGATATACAGGGGTTGGGCAGCCCCAGCATTTT.

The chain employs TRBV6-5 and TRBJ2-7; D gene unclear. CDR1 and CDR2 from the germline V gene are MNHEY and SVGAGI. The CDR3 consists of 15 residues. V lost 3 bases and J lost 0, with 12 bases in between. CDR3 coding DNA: TGTGCCAGCAGTTATTCCAGGAACCCCTCCTACGAGCAGTACTTC. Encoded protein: CASSYSRNPSYEQYF.

CDR3 sequence reads: CASSWEGTGGETQYF. The DNA of the CDR3 is TGTGCCAGCAGTTGGGAGGGAACCGGTGGGGAGACCCAGTACTTC. The rearrangement joins TRBV3-1 (or the pseudogene TRBV3-2) to TRBJ2-5; 7 bases match TRBD2. Germline V gene lookup returns CDR1 LGHDT and CDR2 YNNKEL (reference sequence). The CDR3 has 15 amino acids. The V and J ends lost 6 bases and 5 bases, in that order; junction bases with no gene match: 12.

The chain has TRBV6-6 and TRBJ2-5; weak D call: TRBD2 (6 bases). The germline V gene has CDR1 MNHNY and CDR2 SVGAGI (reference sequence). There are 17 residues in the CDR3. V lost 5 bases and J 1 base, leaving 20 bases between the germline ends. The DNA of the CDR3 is TGTGCCAGCAGTCAGCTAACTAGCAACTACTTCCAAGAGACCCAGTACTTC. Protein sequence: CASSQLTSNYFQETQYF.

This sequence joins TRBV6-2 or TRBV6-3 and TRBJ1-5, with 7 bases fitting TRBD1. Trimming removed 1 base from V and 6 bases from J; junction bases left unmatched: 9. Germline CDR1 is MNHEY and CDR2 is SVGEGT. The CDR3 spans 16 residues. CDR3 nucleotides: TGTGCCAGCAGTTACTACGGCAGGGGGGCGGTTCAGCCCCAGCATTTT. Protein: CASSYYGRGAVQPQHF.

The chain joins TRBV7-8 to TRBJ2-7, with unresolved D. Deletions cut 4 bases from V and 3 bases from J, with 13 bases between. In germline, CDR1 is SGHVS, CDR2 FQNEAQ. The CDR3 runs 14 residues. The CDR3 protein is CASSSPDVFYEQYF. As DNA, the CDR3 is TGTGCCAGCAGCTCCCCGGACGTCTTCTACGAGCAGTACTTC.

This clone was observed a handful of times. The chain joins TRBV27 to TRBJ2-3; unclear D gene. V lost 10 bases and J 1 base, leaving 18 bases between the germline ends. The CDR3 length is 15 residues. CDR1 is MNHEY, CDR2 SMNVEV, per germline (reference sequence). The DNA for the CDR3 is TGTGCCACCCATACGTGGATTTCGGGCACAGATACGCAGTATTTT. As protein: CATHTWISGTDTQYF.

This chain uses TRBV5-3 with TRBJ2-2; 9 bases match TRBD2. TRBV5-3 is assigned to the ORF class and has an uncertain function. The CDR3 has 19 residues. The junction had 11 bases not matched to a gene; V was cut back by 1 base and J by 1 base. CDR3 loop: CARSLSAGGSKVNTGELFF. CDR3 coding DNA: TGTGCCAGAAGCTTGTCAGCGGGGGGAAGTAAGGTGAACACCGGGGAGCTGTTTTTT.

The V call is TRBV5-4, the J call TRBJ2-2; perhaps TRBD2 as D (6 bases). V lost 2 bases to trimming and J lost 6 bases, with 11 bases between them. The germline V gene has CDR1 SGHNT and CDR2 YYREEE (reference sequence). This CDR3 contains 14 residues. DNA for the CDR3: TGTGCCAGCAGCTTTTTAGGGGAGGCCGGGGAGCTGTTTTTT. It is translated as CASSFLGEAGELFF.

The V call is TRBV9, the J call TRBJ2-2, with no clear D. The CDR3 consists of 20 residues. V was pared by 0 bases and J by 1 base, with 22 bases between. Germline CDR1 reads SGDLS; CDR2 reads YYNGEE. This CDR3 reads CASSVGVVVNSPLNTGELFF. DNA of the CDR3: TGTGCCAGCAGCGTAGGAGTAGTGGTTAACAGCCCCTTGAACACCGGGGAGCTGTTTTTT.

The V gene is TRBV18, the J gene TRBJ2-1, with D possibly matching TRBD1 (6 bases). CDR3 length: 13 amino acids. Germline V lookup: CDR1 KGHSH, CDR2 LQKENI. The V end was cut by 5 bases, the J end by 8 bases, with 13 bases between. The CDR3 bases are TGTGCCAGCTCATTTCGGACAGTAGATGAGCAGTTCTTC. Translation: CASSFRTVDEQFF.

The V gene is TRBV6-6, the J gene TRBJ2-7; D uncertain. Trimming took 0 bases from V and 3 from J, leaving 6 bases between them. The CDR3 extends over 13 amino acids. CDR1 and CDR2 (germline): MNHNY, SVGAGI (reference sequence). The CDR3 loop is CASSYSSSYEQYF. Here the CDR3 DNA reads TGTGCCAGCAGTTACTCGTCAAGCTACGAGCAGTACTTC.

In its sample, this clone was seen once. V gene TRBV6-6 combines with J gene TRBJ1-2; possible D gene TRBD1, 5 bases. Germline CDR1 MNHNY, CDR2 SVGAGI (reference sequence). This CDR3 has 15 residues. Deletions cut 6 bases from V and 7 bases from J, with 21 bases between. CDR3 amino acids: CASRPERTGPAGYTF. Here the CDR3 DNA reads TGTGCCAGCAGGCCGGAGAGAACAGGACCCGCTGGCTACACCTTC.

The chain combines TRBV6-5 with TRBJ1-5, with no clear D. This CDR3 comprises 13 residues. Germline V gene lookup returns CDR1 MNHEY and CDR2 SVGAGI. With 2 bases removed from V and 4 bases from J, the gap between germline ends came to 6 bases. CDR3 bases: TGTGCCAGCAGTTACAATCCTAATCAGCCCCAGCATTTT. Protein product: CASSYNPNQPQHF.

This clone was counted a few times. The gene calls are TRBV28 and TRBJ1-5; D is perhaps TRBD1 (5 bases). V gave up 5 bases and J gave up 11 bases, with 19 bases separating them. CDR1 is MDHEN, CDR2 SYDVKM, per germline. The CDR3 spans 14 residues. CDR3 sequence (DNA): TGTGCCAGCAGTACTAACCGGGACCACCGGGCCCAGCATTTT. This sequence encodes CASSTNRDHRAQHF.

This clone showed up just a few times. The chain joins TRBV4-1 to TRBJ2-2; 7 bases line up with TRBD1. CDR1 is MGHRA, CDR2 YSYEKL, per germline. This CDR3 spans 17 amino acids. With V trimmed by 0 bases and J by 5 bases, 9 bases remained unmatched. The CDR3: CASSQDRGTGDTGELFF. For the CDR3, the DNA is TGCGCCAGCAGCCAAGATCGCGGAACAGGGGATACCGGGGAGCTGTTTTTT.